A selection of T cell receptor beta chains follows, all from one sample in a study of CD8 T cells in ankylosing spondylitis. TCRdb independently ran MiXCR on the 5' RACE reads; one entry per CDR3 protein. The repertoire holds around 430,000 distinct CDR3 sequences, with 17% as singletons. Sequenced material: blood, either unsorted or a sorted T cell fraction (not recorded which). Receptor source: a male donor with ankylosing spondylitis. The CDR3 runs from the conserved cysteine through the conserved F or W. The D gene is left open where the match is weak. Rows give clone size only sometimes, using once, few, many, or a class for an expanded clone.

clone_size	v_call	j_call	d_call	cdr3_aa	cdr3_nt
few	TRBV15	TRBJ1-5	-	CATSRGQETQPQHF	TGTGCCACCAGCAGAGGACAGGAAACTCAGCCCCAGCATTTT
-	TRBV29-1	TRBJ1-1	-	CSGLKDGNTEAFF	TGCAGCGGCCTAAAAGACGGGAACACTGAAGCTTTCTTT
few	TRBV5-1	TRBJ2-7	TRBD1	CASSPASTGGHYEQYF	TGCGCCAGCAGCCCAGCCTCGACAGGGGGCCACTACGAGCAGTACTTC
once	TRBV6-2/TRBV6-3	TRBJ2-3	TRBD2	CATQLSGAGDTQYF	TGTGCCACCCAACTTAGCGGGGCCGGGGATACGCAGTATTTT
-	TRBV12-3/TRBV12-4	TRBJ1-4	TRBD1	CASRLQGSNEKLFF	TGTGCCAGCAGGTTACAGGGGTCTAATGAAAAACTGTTTTTT
-	TRBV12-3/TRBV12-4	TRBJ1-4	-	CASSRRRANEKLFF	TGTGCCAGCAGCCGCAGGAGGGCTAATGAAAAACTGTTTTTT
-	TRBV3-1	TRBJ1-2	-	CASSQTGSNYGYTF	TGTGCCAGCAGCCAAACGGGATCAAACTATGGCTACACCTTC
-	TRBV4-3	TRBJ1-5	-	CASSQDGGIAQPQHF	TGCGCCAGCAGCCAAGATGGGGGGATTGCTCAGCCCCAGCATTTT
-	TRBV7-6	TRBJ2-4	-	CASSLEAGFGIQYF	TGTGCCAGCAGCTTAGAGGCGGGGTTCGGCATTCAGTACTTC
few	TRBV20-1	TRBJ1-5	-	CSARREAYNQPQHF	TGCAGTGCTAGACGTGAGGCCTACAATCAGCCCCAGCATTTT
-	TRBV4-1	TRBJ2-5	TRBD2	CASGRGGTEETQYF	TGCGCCAGCGGGCGGGGGGGCACTGAAGAGACCCAGTACTTC
-	TRBV20-1	TRBJ2-2	-	CSAPAAGAETGELFF	TGCAGTGCCCCTGCGGCGGGGGCGGAGACCGGGGAGCTGTTTTTT
few	TRBV9	TRBJ1-1	TRBD1	CASSVEGARATEAFF	TGTGCCAGCAGCGTAGAGGGGGCCAGGGCCACTGAAGCTTTCTTT
few	TRBV30	TRBJ2-2	-	CAWSVIRVWDNTGELFF	TGTGCCTGGAGTGTTATCAGGGTGTGGGATAACACCGGGGAGCTGTTTTTT
-	TRBV10-3	TRBJ1-1	-	CAISESTTGQAGNTEAFF	TGTGCCATCAGTGAGTCGACAACCGGGCAGGCGGGGAACACTGAAGCTTTCTTT
-	TRBV12-3/TRBV12-4	TRBJ2-7	-	CASSRAPSSGEQYF	TGTGCCAGCAGCCGTGCACCCTCTTCAGGCGAGCAGTACTTC